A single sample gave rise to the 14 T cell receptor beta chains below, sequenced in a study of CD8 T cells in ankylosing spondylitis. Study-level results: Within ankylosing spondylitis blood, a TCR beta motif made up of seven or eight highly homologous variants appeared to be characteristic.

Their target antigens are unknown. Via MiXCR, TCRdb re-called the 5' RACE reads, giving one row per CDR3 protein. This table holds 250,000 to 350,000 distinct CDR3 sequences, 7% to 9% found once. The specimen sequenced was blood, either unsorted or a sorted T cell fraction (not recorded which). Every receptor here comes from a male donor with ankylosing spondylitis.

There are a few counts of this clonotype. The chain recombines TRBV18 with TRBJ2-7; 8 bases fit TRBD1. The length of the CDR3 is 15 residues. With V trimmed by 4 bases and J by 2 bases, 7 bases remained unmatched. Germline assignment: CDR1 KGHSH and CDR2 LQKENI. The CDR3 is CASSRIQGGTYEQYF. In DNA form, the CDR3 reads TGTGCCAGCTCACGGATACAGGGGGGCACCTACGAGCAGTACTTC.

The CDR3 loop is CASTWGEVRGEQYF. The CDR3 nucleotides are TGTGCCAGCACCTGGGGGGAGGTCCGTGGGGAGCAGTACTTC. The genes are TRBV12-3 or TRBV12-4 and TRBJ2-7; D is possibly TRBD2 (6 bases). The CDR3 length is 14 residues. V was trimmed by 7 bases and J by 7 bases, leaving 20 bases between them.

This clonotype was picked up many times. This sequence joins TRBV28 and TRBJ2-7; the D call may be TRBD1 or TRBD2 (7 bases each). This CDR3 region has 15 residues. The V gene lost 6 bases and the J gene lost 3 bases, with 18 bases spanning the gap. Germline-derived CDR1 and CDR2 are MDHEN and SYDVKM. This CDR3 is CASSRRGGQRYEQYF. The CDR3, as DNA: TGTGCCAGCAGCCGCAGGGGGGGCCAACGCTACGAGCAGTACTTC.

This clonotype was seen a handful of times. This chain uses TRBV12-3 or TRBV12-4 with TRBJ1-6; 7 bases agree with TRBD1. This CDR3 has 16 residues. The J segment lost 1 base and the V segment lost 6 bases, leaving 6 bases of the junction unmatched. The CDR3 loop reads CASRPRQGSYNSPLHF. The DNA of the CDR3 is TGTGCCAGCAGACCCAGACAGGGATCCTATAATTCACCCCTCCACTTT.

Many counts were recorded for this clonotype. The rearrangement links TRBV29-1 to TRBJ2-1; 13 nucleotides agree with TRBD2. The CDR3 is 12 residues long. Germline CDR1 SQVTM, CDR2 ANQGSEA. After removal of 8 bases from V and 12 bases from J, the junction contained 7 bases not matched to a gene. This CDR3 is CSLERLAGGQFF. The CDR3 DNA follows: TGCAGCTTAGAAAGACTAGCGGGAGGGCAGTTCTTC.

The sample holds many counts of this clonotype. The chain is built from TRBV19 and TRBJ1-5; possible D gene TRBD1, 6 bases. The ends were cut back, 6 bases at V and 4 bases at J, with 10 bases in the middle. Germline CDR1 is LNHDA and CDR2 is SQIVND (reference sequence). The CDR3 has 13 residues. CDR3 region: CASSKDRNQPQHF. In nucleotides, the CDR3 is TGTGCCAGTAGCAAGGACAGAAATCAGCCCCAGCATTTT.

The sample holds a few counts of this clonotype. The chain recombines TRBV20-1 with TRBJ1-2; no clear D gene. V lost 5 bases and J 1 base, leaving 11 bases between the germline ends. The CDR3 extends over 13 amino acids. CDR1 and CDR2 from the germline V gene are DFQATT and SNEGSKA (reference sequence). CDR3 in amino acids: CSAQAPFNYGYTF. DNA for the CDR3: TGCAGTGCTCAGGCCCCTTTTAACTATGGCTACACCTTC.

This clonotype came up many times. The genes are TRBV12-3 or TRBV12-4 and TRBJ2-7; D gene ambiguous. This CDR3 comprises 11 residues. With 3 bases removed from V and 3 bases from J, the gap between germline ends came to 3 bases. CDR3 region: CASSFHYEQYF. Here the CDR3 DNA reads TGTGCCAGCAGTTTCCACTACGAGCAGTACTTC.

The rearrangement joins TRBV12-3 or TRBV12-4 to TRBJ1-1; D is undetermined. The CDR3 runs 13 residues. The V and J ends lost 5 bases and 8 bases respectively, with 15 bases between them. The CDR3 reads CASSRVYLGEAFF. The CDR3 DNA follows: TGTGCCAGCAGTCGGGTTTACCTGGGGGAAGCTTTCTTT.

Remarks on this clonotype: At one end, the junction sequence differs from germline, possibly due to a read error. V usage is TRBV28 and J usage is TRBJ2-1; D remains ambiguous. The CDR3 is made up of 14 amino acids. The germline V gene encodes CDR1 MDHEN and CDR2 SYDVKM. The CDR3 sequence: CASSETRSYYEQFF. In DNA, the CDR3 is TGTGCCAGCAGTGAGACACGGTCCTACTATGAGCAGTTCTTC.

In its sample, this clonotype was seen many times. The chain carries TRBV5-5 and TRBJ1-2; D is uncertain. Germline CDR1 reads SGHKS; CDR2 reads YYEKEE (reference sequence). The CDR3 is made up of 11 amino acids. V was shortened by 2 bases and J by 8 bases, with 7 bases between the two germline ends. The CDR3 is CASSLTVGYTF. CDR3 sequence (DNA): TGTGCCAGCAGCTTAACAGTGGGCTACACCTTC.

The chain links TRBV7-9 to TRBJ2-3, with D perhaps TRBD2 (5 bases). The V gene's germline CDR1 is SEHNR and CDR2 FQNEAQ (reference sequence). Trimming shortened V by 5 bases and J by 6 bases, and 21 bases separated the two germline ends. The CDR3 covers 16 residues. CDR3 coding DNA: TGTGCCAGCAGCATAGGTTCGGGCGGGCCCGGGGATACGCAGTATTTT. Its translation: CASSIGSGGPGDTQYF.

The CDR3 reads CATSGREDADTQYF. The CDR3 nucleotides are TGTGCCACCAGCGGAAGGGAGGACGCAGATACGCAGTATTTT. V usage is TRBV15 and J usage is TRBJ2-3; D perhaps matches TRBD2 (6 bases). The CDR3 runs 14 residues. CDR1 is LNHNV and CDR2 is YYDKDF in the germline V gene (reference sequence). V gave up 5 bases and J gave up 4 bases, with 13 bases separating them. The variable domain in full, with the rest retrieved from reference TRBV15 and TRBJ2-3, is DAMVIQNPRYQVTQFGKPVTLSCSQTLNHNVMYWYQQKSSQAPKLLFHYYDKDFNNEADTPDNFQSRRPNTSFCFLDIRSPGLGDTAMYLCATSGREDADTQYFGPGTRLTVL.

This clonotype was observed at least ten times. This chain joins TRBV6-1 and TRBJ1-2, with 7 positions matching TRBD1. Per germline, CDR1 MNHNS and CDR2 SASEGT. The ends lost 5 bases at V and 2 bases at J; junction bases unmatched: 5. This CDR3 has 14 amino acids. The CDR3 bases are TGTGCCAGCAGTCCGTGGACAGGAAACTATGGCTACACCTTC. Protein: CASSPWTGNYGYTF.